The 20 T cell receptor beta chains presented below share a single source sample, sequenced in a study of PD-L1 blockade in urothelial cancer. The protocol was immunoSEQ multiplex PCR, while the TCRdb copy is restricted to in-frame clones and leaves out a portion. The sample records about 38,000 clones, about 86% being singletons. The sequences come from PBMCs, collected around atezolizumab (anti-PD-L1) treatment. These receptors were taken from a man in his sixties with urothelial cancer.

The chain joins TRBV5-4 to TRBJ2-5; a possible D gene is TRBD1 (8 bases). The germline V gene encodes CDR1 SGHNT and CDR2 YYREEE (reference sequence). The germline V and J ends were trimmed by 4 bases and 5 bases, with 27 bases remaining between them. CDR3 size: 18 residues. The CDR3 DNA sequence: TGTGCCAGCAGCGCTCAGGGGGCCTGGGCGGGGGATTATGAGACCCAGTACTTC. This sequence encodes CASSAQGAWAGDYETQYF.

This chain links TRBV28 with TRBJ2-1; TRBD2 is a possible D gene (5 bases). The CDR3 totals 13 residues. The V gene lost 1 base and the J gene lost 7 bases, with 8 bases spanning the gap. Germline V lookup: CDR1 MDHEN, CDR2 SYDVKM. Here the CDR3 reads CASSLFTGNEQFF. The CDR3 nucleotides are TGTGCCAGCAGTTTATTCACGGGGAATGAGCAGTTCTTC.

This chain joins TRBV15 and TRBJ2-3; TRBD1 agrees at 7 bases. Germline CDR1 is LNHNV and CDR2 is YYDKDF (reference sequence). The V gene end was trimmed by 2 bases and the J gene end by 0 bases; junction bases not matched to a gene: 8. This CDR3 is built from 17 residues. CDR3 sequence: CATSRSRTGTSTDTQYF. CDR3 sequence (DNA): TGTGCCACCAGCAGATCAAGGACAGGAACTAGCACAGATACGCAGTATTTT.

The chain couples TRBV4-1 to TRBJ1-1; D may be TRBD1 (6 bases). The V gene lost 4 bases and the J gene lost 0 bases, with 12 bases spanning the gap. Germline V gives CDR1 MGHRA, CDR2 YSYEKL. The CDR3 is 15 residues long. The CDR3 reads CASSPGGLMNTEAFF. As DNA, the CDR3 is TGCGCCAGCAGCCCCGGGGGGCTGATGAACACTGAAGCTTTCTTT.

The rearrangement uses TRBV5-1 and TRBJ2-3; the match to TRBD1 covers 7 bases. Germline-derived CDR1 and CDR2 are SGHRS and YFSETQ. The CDR3 runs to 14 residues. The V and J ends lost 0 bases and 7 bases, in that order; junction bases with no gene match: 5. The CDR3 DNA sequence: TGCGCCAGCAGCTTGGAAGGGGGCACGTATACGCAGTATTTT. Translating gives CASSLEGGTYTQYF.

The chain uses TRBV6-1 and TRBJ1-5, with TRBD1 matching over 7 bases. The length of the CDR3 is 19 residues. After removal of 1 base from V and 4 bases from J, the junction contained 16 bases not matched to a gene. Germline assignment: CDR1 MNHNS and CDR2 SASEGT. This CDR3 is CASSEGGQLSFTANQPQHF. The DNA of the CDR3 is TGTGCCAGCAGTGAAGGGGGACAGCTGAGTTTTACGGCGAATCAGCCCCAGCATTTT.

This clone was recorded many times. The chain couples TRBV11-2 to TRBJ2-4; weak D call: TRBD1 (5 bases). This CDR3 is 15 amino acids long. The V gene lost 2 bases and the J gene lost 1 base, with 9 bases spanning the gap. Looked up from germline, CDR1 is SGHAT and CDR2 is FQNNGV. The CDR3 region is CASSLQGLAKNIQYF. CDR3 DNA: TGTGCCAGCAGCTTACAGGGTCTGGCCAAAAACATTCAGTACTTC.

V is TRBV19 and J is TRBJ1-1; weak D call: TRBD1 (5 bases). This CDR3 region has 14 residues. Looked up from germline, CDR1 is LNHDA and CDR2 is SQIVND (reference sequence). V gave up 3 bases and J gave up 5 bases, with 13 bases separating them. CDR3 sequence reads: CASSIPGGGTEAFF. Written as DNA, the CDR3 is TGTGCCAGTAGTATTCCCGGGGGGGGGACTGAAGCTTTCTTT.

As concerns this clone: This sample also contains other DNA sequences that code for the same CDR3. V usage is TRBV11-2 and J usage is TRBJ2-1; TRBD1 matches 7 bases. CDR1 and CDR2 from the germline V gene are SGHAT and FQNNGV. This CDR3 spans 13 amino acids. J gave up 5 bases and V 6 bases, and 4 bases lay outside the gene matches. Written as DNA, the CDR3 is TGTGCCAGCAGTTTGGACAGGAACAATGAGCAGTTCTTC. Protein: CASSLDRNNEQFF.

The CDR3 loop reads CASSQVATAASGNTIYF. CDR3 sequence (DNA): TGCGCCAGCAGCCAAGTCGCGACAGCCGCCTCTGGAAACACCATATATTTT. The rearrangement uses TRBV4-1 and TRBJ1-3; D might be TRBD1 (5 bases). Trimming removed 1 base at V and 0 bases at J, with 13 bases between. CDR3 length: 17 amino acids. Germline CDR1 and CDR2: MGHRA and YSYEKL.

The V and J genes are TRBV7-2 and TRBJ2-7; 9 nucleotides align to TRBD1. V was pared by 3 bases and J by 4 bases, with 13 bases of the junction left unmatched. Germline values: CDR1 SGHTA, CDR2 FQGNSA. This CDR3 region has 17 residues. The CDR3 is CASSFMERGQGKYEQYF. In DNA form, the CDR3 reads TGTGCCAGCAGCTTCATGGAGCGGGGACAGGGCAAGTACGAGCAGTACTTC. Complete variable domain (other parts from reference TRBV7-2 and TRBJ2-7): GAGVSQSPSNKVTEKGKDVELRCDPISGHTALYWYRQSLGQGLEFLIYFQGNSAPDKSGLPSDRFSAERTGGSVSTLTIQRTQQEDSAVYLCASSFMERGQGKYEQYFGPGTRLTVT.

This clone has only one observation. The chain employs TRBV5-1 and TRBJ2-7; no reliable D call. This CDR3 is 14 amino acids long. Germline V gene lookup returns CDR1 SGHRS and CDR2 YFSETQ. V was shortened by 2 bases and J by 2 bases, with 11 bases between the two germline ends. The CDR3 nucleotides are TGCGCCAGCAGCTTAGGAGTAACCACCTACGAGCAGTACTTC. Its translation: CASSLGVTTYEQYF.

The chain is built from TRBV29-1 and TRBJ1-1, with 8 bases fitting TRBD1. V shed 4 bases, J shed 4 bases, and the junction held 11 bases outside the gene matches. Germline assignment: CDR1 SQVTM and CDR2 ANQGSEA. This CDR3 has 15 amino acids. The CDR3 sequence is CSVVLQGAWSTEAFF. The CDR3, as DNA: TGCAGCGTTGTTCTGCAGGGGGCGTGGAGCACTGAAGCTTTCTTT.

A remark on this clone: Other DNA sequences in the sample encode the same CDR3. The V and J genes are TRBV4-3 and TRBJ1-4; 7 bases match TRBD1. Germline values: CDR1 LGHNA, CDR2 YSLEER. The CDR3 consists of 16 residues. The V and J ends lost 0 bases and 5 bases, in that order; junction bases with no gene match: 6. The CDR3 is CASSQEVTGPNEKLFF. In DNA, the CDR3 is TGCGCCAGCAGCCAAGAGGTGACAGGGCCCAATGAAAAACTGTTTTTT.

This clone has just one count. The chain couples TRBV6-6 to TRBJ1-5, with D possibly matching TRBD1 (6 bases). Trimming removed 6 bases from V and 7 bases from J, with 16 bases in between. In germline, CDR1 is MNHNY, CDR2 SVGAGI (reference sequence). This CDR3 contains 14 residues. CDR3 DNA sequence: TGTGCCAGCAGGGAACAGGGTAACGGGCAGCCCCAGCATTTT. Protein product: CASREQGNGQPQHF.

The chain has TRBV7-2 and TRBJ2-3; no clear D gene. This CDR3 region has 14 residues. The germline V gene has CDR1 SGHTA and CDR2 FQGNSA. Deletions cut 5 bases from V and 3 bases from J, with 12 bases between. The CDR3 spells CASSPRAVTDTQYF. The DNA for the CDR3 is TGTGCCAGCAGCCCGAGAGCCGTGACAGATACGCAGTATTTT. The full variable domain, its missing parts supplied by reference TRBV7-2 and TRBJ2-3, is GAGVSQSPSNKVTEKGKDVELRCDPISGHTALYWYRQSLGQGLEFLIYFQGNSAPDKSGLPSDRFSAERTGGSVSTLTIQRTQQEDSAVYLCASSPRAVTDTQYFGPGTRLTVL.

This clone appeared once. The CDR3 loop reads CASSVAPGQGKETQYF. The CDR3 nucleotides read TGTGCCAGCAGCGTAGCCCCGGGACAGGGGAAAGAGACCCAGTACTTC. The chain employs TRBV9 and TRBJ2-5; 10 bases line up with TRBD1. The CDR3 sequence is 16 residues long. Germline-derived CDR1 and CDR2 are SGDLS and YYNGEE. V gave up 0 bases and J gave up 3 bases; unmatched junction bases: 5. The full variable domain, rest sourced from reference TRBV9 and TRBJ2-5, is DSGVTQTPKHLITATGQRVTLRCSPRSGDLSVYWYQQSLDQGLQFLIQYYNGEERAKGNILERFSAQQFPDLHSELNLSSLELGDSALYFCASSVAPGQGKETQYFGPGTRLLVL.

This chain joins TRBV2 and TRBJ2-7; 7 bases match TRBD2. Germline CDR1 is SNHLY and CDR2 is FYNNEI. The CDR3 is 13 residues long. V dropped 5 bases and J dropped 7; count of bases not matched to a gene: 8. In nucleotides, the CDR3 is TGTGCCAGCAGTCCCTCGTTGGGGGGGGAGCAGTACTTC. Its translation: CASSPSLGGEQYF.

The chain combines TRBV7-2 with TRBJ1-6; 9 nucleotides match TRBD1. J gave up 9 bases and V 1 base, and 7 bases lay outside the gene matches. Germline CDR1 reads SGHTA; CDR2 reads FQGNSA. The CDR3 is 16 amino acids. The CDR3 DNA reads as TGTGCCAGCAGCTTAGGTGCCGGGACAGGGAGTTCACCCCTCCACTTT. Its protein product is CASSLGAGTGSSPLHF. The whole variable domain, filled in from reference TRBV7-2 and TRBJ1-6, reads GAGVSQSPSNKVTEKGKDVELRCDPISGHTALYWYRQSLGQGLEFLIYFQGNSAPDKSGLPSDRFSAERTGGSVSTLTIQRTQQEDSAVYLCASSLGAGTGSSPLHFGNGTRLTVT.

This rearrangement joins TRBV6-1 to TRBJ2-2; 10 bases match TRBD1. With 4 bases clipped from V and 0 bases from J, the junction kept 8 bases outside the gene matches. The CDR3 is 18 residues long. Germline V gives CDR1 MNHNS, CDR2 SASEGT. CDR3 nucleotide sequence: TGTGCCAGCAGTGCGAGACAGGGGGCAAACGCGAACACCGGGGAGCTGTTTTTT. This translates into CASSARQGANANTGELFF.